The 22 T cell receptor beta chains presented below share a single source sample, sequenced in a study of control samples from healthy donors and cancer patients. The method was immunoSEQ multiplex PCR; TCRdb's version includes in-frame clones alone and lacks a portion of them. In the table there are approximately 100,000 clones, approximately 84% of which are singletons. Sequencing input: PBMCs. The origin of the receptors is a man between 65 and 80 years old with lung cancer.

The chain employs TRBV28 and TRBJ1-6; D is perhaps TRBD1 (6 bases). Looked up from germline, CDR1 is MDHEN and CDR2 is SYDVKM. V lost 2 bases and J 9 bases, leaving 14 bases between the germline ends. CDR3 length equals 15 residues. The chain's CDR3 is CASSLNREFGSPLHF. Here the CDR3 DNA reads TGTGCCAGCAGTTTAAACAGGGAGTTCGGTTCACCCCTCCACTTT.

Only one count was recorded for this clone. The V and J genes are TRBV18 and TRBJ2-5; possible D gene TRBD1, 5 bases. V was trimmed by 1 base and J by 2 bases, leaving 11 bases between them. The CDR3 has 15 residues. The germline CDR1 and CDR2 sequences are KGHSH and LQKENI. The CDR3 coding sequence is TGTGCCAGCTCACCACTGCCTCGACAGCAAGAGACCCAGTACTTC. Encoded protein: CASSPLPRQQETQYF.

In its sample, this clone was seen once. This chain uses TRBV9 with TRBJ2-3; no definite D call. Trimming took off 1 base at V and 0 bases at J, with 6 bases between the two ends. CDR1 and CDR2 from the germline V gene are SGDLS and YYNGEE. This CDR3 is 14 amino acids long. The CDR3 coding sequence is TGTGCCAGCAGCGTACTGGGGAGCACAGATACGCAGTATTTT. Translation: CASSVLGSTDTQYF.

V is TRBV30 and J is TRBJ1-1; TRBD1 might be the D (5 bases). Germline values: CDR1 GTSNPN, CDR2 SVGIG (reference sequence). Trimming pared 5 bases from V and 0 bases from J, leaving 7 bases between. This CDR3 is 12 amino acids long. CDR3 coding DNA: TGTGCCTGGGGACACGTGAACACTGAAGCTTTCTTT. It specifies CAWGHVNTEAFF. The full variable domain, rest sourced from reference TRBV30 and TRBJ1-1, is SQTIHQWPATLVQPVGSPLSLECTVEGTSNPNLYWYRQAAGRGLQLLFYSVGIGQISSEVPQNLSASRPQDRQFILSSKKLLLSDSGFYLCAWGHVNTEAFFGQGTRLTVV.

The genes are TRBV18 and TRBJ1-2; the D gene is possibly TRBD1 (5 bases). The V and J ends lost 3 bases and 2 bases respectively, with 13 bases between them. In germline, CDR1 is KGHSH, CDR2 LQKENI. The CDR3 sequence is 15 residues long. The CDR3 sequence: CASSPQVEGNYGYTF. The CDR3 nucleotides read TGTGCCAGCTCACCCCAGGTAGAGGGGAACTATGGCTACACCTTC. Full variable domain (outside the CDR3, taken from reference TRBV18 and TRBJ1-2): NAGVMQNPRHLVRRRGQEARLRCSPMKGHSHVYWYRQLPEEGLKFMVYLQKENIIDESGMPKERFSAEFPKEGPSILRIQQVVRGDSAAYFCASSPQVEGNYGYTFGSGTRLTVV.

The gene calls are TRBV3-1 (or the pseudogene TRBV3-2) and TRBJ1-5, with D maybe TRBD1 (6 bases). The germline V gene has CDR1 LGHDT and CDR2 YNNKEL (reference sequence). CDR3 length: 14 residues. V was shortened by 3 bases and J by 4 bases, with 10 bases between the two germline ends. Here the CDR3 reads CASSHDRSNQPQHF. The CDR3, as DNA: TGTGCCAGCAGCCACGACAGGTCAAATCAGCCCCAGCATTTT.

The chain is built from TRBV5-8 and TRBJ1-5; TRBD1 is a possible D gene (5 bases). Between the trimmed V and J ends, which lost 2 bases and 4 bases, there was a span of 10 bases. Germline lookup yields CDR1 SGHTS and CDR2 YDEGEE. The CDR3 runs to 14 residues. CDR3 region: CASSLKGINQPQHF. The DNA for the CDR3 is TGTGCCAGCAGCTTAAAGGGGATTAATCAGCCCCAGCATTTT. The whole variable domain, remainder taken from reference TRBV5-8 and TRBJ1-5, is EAGVTQSPTHLIKTRGQQATLRCSPISGHTSVYWYQQALGLGLQFLLWYDEGEERNRGNFPPRFSGRQFPNYSSELNVNALELEDSALYLCASSLKGINQPQHFGDGTRLSIL.

This chain connects TRBV11-2 to TRBJ1-2; D not resolved. Trimming left V 2 bases short and J 0 bases short, with 7 bases between. The CDR3 runs 14 residues. The germline gives CDR1 SGHAT, CDR2 FQNNGV. CDR3 amino acids: CASSLLLANYGYTF. The CDR3 nucleotides are TGTGCCAGCAGCTTACTCTTAGCTAACTATGGCTACACCTTC.

CDR3 coding DNA: TGTGCCAGCAGTCGGTCACAGGGCAGTGAAAAACTGTTTTTT. Protein: CASSRSQGSEKLFF. The chain employs TRBV7-9 and TRBJ1-4; maybe TRBD1 (6 bases). This CDR3 region has 14 residues. Deletions cut 6 bases from V and 7 bases from J, with 15 bases between. CDR1 is SEHNR, CDR2 FQNEAQ, per germline (reference sequence).

J is TRBJ1-1 and V is TRBV12-3 or TRBV12-4; D unclear. The CDR3 runs 10 residues. Trimming stripped 5 bases from V and 7 bases from J, with 5 bases between. The CDR3 DNA is TGTGCCAGCAGTCGGAATGAAGCTTTCTTT. This sequence encodes CASSRNEAFF.

The chain joins TRBV6-5 to TRBJ1-5; 8 bases are a match to TRBD1. The CDR3 has 16 residues. V was clipped by 2 bases and J by 7 bases; unmatched bases: 10. Germline-derived CDR1 and CDR2 are MNHEY and SVGAGI. The CDR3: CASSYNPDRVEQPQHF. The DNA for the CDR3 is TGTGCCAGCAGTTACAACCCGGACAGGGTGGAGCAGCCCCAGCATTTT.

The chain uses TRBV5-1 and TRBJ1-1; D is undetermined. Trimming shortened V by 2 bases and J by 0 bases, and 8 bases separated the two germline ends. Per germline, CDR1 SGHRS and CDR2 YFSETQ. This CDR3 comprises 14 residues. The CDR3 bases are TGCGCCAGCAGCTTAGGGATTCTGAACACTGAAGCTTTCTTT. It encodes CASSLGILNTEAFF. Together with reference TRBV5-1 and TRBJ1-1, the CDR3 gives the full variable domain: KAGVTQTPRYLIKTRGQQVTLSCSPISGHRSVSWYQQTPGQGLQFLFEYFSETQRNKGNFPGRFSGRQFSNSRSEMNVSTLELGDSALYLCASSLGILNTEAFFGQGTRLTVV.

The CDR3 DNA follows: TGTGCCAGCAGCCGGAGACAGGGCTCCCTCTATGGCTACACCTTC. Amino acid sequence: CASSRRQGSLYGYTF. The chain links TRBV3-1 (or the pseudogene TRBV3-2) to TRBJ1-2, with TRBD1 matching 7 bases. Germline V CDR1 and CDR2: LGHDT, YNNKEL (reference sequence). The CDR3 extends over 15 amino acids. The V and J ends lost 4 bases and 4 bases, in that order; junction bases with no gene match: 9.

V gene TRBV11-2 combines with J gene TRBJ2-1; 12 nucleotides agree with TRBD2. The CDR3 covers 15 residues. The germline gives CDR1 SGHAT, CDR2 FQNNGV. The V gene end was trimmed by 5 bases and the J gene end by 5 bases; junction bases not matched to a gene: 4. The CDR3 DNA follows: TGTGCCAGCAGCACACTAGCGGGGGGCCACAATGAGCAGTTCTTC. This encodes CASSTLAGGHNEQFF.

The genes are TRBV5-4 and TRBJ1-2; possibly TRBD1 for D (5 bases). The CDR3 spans 14 residues. Germline V gene sequence: CDR1 SGHNT, CDR2 YYREEE (reference sequence). V lost 4 bases and J lost 6, with 16 bases in between. CDR3 loop: CASSRDGQTHGYTF. The CDR3 DNA reads as TGTGCCAGCAGCCGGGACGGCCAAACTCATGGCTACACCTTC.

CDR3 region: CATSRGLRDRDPTNEKLFF. In DNA, the CDR3 is TGTGCCACCAGCAGGGGTCTCCGGGACAGGGATCCAACTAATGAAAAACTGTTTTTT. The V gene is TRBV15, the J gene TRBJ1-4, with 9 nucleotides matching TRBD1. The V gene's germline CDR1 is LNHNV and CDR2 YYDKDF (reference sequence). Trimming removed 3 bases from V and 0 bases from J; junction bases left unmatched: 11. The CDR3 has 19 residues.

This chain uses TRBV5-1 with TRBJ2-2; 7 bases match TRBD1. The CDR3 loop spans 15 amino acids. The germline V gene has CDR1 SGHRS and CDR2 YFSETQ. V was clipped by 0 bases and J by 6 bases; unmatched bases: 5. The CDR3, as DNA: TGCGCCAGCAGCTTGGATAGGGGGCCGGCCGGGGAGCTGTTTTTT. It specifies CASSLDRGPAGELFF.

This clone was counted only a few times. This sequence joins TRBV5-4 and TRBJ2-7, with 8 bases identical to TRBD2. Losses at the gene ends were 0 bases for V and 4 bases for J; bases not matched to a gene: 15. CDR1 SGHNT and CDR2 YYREEE come from the germline V gene (reference sequence). This CDR3 region has 18 residues. The CDR3 is CASSLGLRGLGSRYEQYF. The CDR3 DNA reads TGTGCCAGCAGCTTGGGGCTCCGGGGACTAGGGTCGAGGTACGAGCAGTACTTC.

The V gene is TRBV19, the J gene TRBJ1-4; D is uncertain. Trimming removed 3 bases from V and 0 bases from J, with 11 bases in between. The germline gives CDR1 LNHDA, CDR2 SQIVND (reference sequence). The CDR3 extends over 16 amino acids. Here the CDR3 DNA reads TGTGCCAGTAGTATCCAAAACAGTGCAACTAATGAAAAACTGTTTTTT. It specifies CASSIQNSATNEKLFF.

This sequence joins TRBV3-1 (or the pseudogene TRBV3-2) and TRBJ1-5; D is undetermined. Germline CDR1 is LGHDT and CDR2 is YNNKEL (reference sequence). The CDR3 length is 14 residues. V was pared by 0 bases and J by 1 base, with 4 bases between. The CDR3 loop is CASSQDRSNQPQHF. In DNA form, the CDR3 reads TGTGCCAGCAGCCAAGATCGGAGCAATCAGCCCCAGCATTTT.

This clone has just a few counts. The V call is TRBV19, the J call TRBJ2-4; the D gene is possibly TRBD1 (6 bases). From germline, CDR1 is LNHDA and CDR2 SQIVND (reference sequence). The CDR3 extends over 14 amino acids. V was clipped by 3 bases and J by 4 bases, with 10 bases between them. The CDR3 sequence: CASSMGQGKNIQYF. The DNA of the CDR3 is TGTGCCAGTAGTATGGGGCAGGGGAAAAACATTCAGTACTTC.

This chain connects TRBV28 to TRBJ1-2; no definite D call. Germline V gives CDR1 MDHEN, CDR2 SYDVKM. The V and J ends lost 6 bases and 1 base respectively, with 18 bases between them. The CDR3 is 16 residues long. For the CDR3, the DNA is TGTGCCAGCAGCCGTGGCCCTAAGGGTAGTAACTATGGCTACACCTTC. It is translated as CASSRGPKGSNYGYTF.